This T cell receptor (beta chain) was documented in a study of Ad26.COV2.S vaccination and SARS-CoV-2 variants. Regarding the study as a whole: Placebo recipients trailed vaccine recipients in spike-specific TCR breadth.

The CDR3 is 18 amino acids. Treatment specified: around 19 received Ad26.COV2.S at low or high dose, single or two shots; several received placebo; per-sample allocation not given. At day 63 after the first vaccine or placebo injection, samples were drawn. Measured with immunoSEQ multiplex PCR; TCRdb has only the in-frame clones, and not every one. The data hold a few hundred thousand clones, with approximately 90% observed a single time. On this clone itself: What it binds is unknown.

The receptor comes from a person between 18 and 60 years old who received the Ad26.COV2.S COVID-19 vaccine or a placebo. Sequencing used peripheral blood, obtained in a trial of Ad26.COV2.S vaccine versus placebo. This chain links TRBV21-1 with TRBJ2-3; the table's TRBD2 call for D was not verified on the DNA. TRBV21-1 is recorded as a pseudogene. The CDR3 reads CASSTILAGGTSTDTQYF. In DNA form, the CDR3 reads TGTGCCAGCAGCACTATACTAGCGGGGGGGACTAGCACAGATACGCAGTATTTT.